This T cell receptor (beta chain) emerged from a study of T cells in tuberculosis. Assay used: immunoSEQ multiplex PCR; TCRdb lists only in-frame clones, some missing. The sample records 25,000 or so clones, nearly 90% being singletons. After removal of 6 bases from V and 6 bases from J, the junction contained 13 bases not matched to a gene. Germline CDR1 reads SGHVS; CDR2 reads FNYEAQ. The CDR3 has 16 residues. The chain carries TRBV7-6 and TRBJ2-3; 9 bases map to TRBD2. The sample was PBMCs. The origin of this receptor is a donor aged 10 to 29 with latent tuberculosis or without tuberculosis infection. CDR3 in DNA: TGTGCCAGCAGTCCCCTCGCGGGGGGGCTAGGGGATACGCAGTATTTT. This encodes CASSPLAGGLGDTQYF. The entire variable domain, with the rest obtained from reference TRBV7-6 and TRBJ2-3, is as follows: GAGVSQSPRYKVTKRGQDVALRCDPISGHVSLYWYRQALGQGPEFLTYFNYEAQQDKSGLPNDRFSAERPEGSISTLTIQRTEQRDSAMYRCASSPLAGGLGDTQYFGPGTRLTVL.